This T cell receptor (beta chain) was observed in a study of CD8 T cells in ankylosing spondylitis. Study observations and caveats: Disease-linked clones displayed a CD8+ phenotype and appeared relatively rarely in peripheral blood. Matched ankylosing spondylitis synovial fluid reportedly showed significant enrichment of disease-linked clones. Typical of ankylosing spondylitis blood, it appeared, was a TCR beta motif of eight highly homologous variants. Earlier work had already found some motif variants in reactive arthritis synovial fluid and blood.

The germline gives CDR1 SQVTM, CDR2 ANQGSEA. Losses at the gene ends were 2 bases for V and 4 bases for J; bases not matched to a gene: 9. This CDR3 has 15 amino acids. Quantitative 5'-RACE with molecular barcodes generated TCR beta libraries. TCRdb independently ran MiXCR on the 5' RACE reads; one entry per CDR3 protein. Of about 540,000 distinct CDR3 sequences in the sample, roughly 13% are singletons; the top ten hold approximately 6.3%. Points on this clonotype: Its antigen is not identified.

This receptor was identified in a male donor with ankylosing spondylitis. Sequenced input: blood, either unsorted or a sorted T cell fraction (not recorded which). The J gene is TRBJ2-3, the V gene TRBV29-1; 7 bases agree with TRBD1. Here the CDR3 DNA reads TGCAGCGTTGAACCCAGGACAGGAGGCGCAGATACGCAGTATTTT. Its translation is CSVEPRTGGADTQYF.